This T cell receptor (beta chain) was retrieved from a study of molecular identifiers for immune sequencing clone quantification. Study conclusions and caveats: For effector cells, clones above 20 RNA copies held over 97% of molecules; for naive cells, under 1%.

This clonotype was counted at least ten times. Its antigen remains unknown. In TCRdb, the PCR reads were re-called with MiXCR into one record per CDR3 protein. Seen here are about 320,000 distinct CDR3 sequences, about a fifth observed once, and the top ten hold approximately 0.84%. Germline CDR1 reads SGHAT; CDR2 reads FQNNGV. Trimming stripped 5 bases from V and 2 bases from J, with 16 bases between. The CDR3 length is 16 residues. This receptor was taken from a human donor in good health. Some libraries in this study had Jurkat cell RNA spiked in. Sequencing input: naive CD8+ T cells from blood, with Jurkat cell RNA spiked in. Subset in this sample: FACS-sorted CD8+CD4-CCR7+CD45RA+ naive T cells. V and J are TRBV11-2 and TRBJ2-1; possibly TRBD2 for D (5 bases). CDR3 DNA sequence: TGTGCCAGCAGCCCGTTGCTGGGAGTAGCCTACAATGAGCAGTTCTTC. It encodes CASSPLLGVAYNEQFF. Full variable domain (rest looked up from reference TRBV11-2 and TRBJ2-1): EAGVAQSPRYKIIEKRQSVAFWCNPISGHATLYWYQQILGQGPKLLIQFQNNGVVDDSQLPKDRFSAERLKGVDSTLKIQPAKLEDSAVYLCASSPLLGVAYNEQFFGPGTRLTVL.